Following are 14 T cell receptor beta chains from one sample sequenced in a study of T cell responses to AZD1222 COVID-19 vaccine. Clones were read by immunoSEQ multiplex PCR, and TCRdb kept only the in-frame ones, dropping some. The table lists about 45,000 clones, around 80% of them singletons. The sample was peripheral blood, taken on day 0 of AZD1222 vaccination. The source is an adult in good health.

The V call is TRBV29-1, the J call TRBJ2-5; D call uncertain. V lost 1 base to trimming and J lost 4 bases, with 10 bases between them. The CDR3 covers 13 residues. Germline assignment: CDR1 SQVTM and CDR2 ANQGSEA. CDR3 DNA: TGCAGCGTTGAAGTCAGCTCCGCAGAGACCCAGTACTTC. The encoded protein is CSVEVSSAETQYF.

The chain links TRBV3-1 (or the pseudogene TRBV3-2) to TRBJ1-1; TRBD1 matches 10 bases. Trimming cost V 8 bases and J 5 bases; bases outside gene matches: 11. CDR3 length: 15 amino acids. Germline assignment: CDR1 LGHDT and CDR2 YNNKEL (reference sequence). The CDR3 spells CASGRQGAGLTEAFF. For the CDR3, the DNA is TGTGCCAGCGGGCGACAGGGGGCAGGGTTGACTGAAGCTTTCTTT.

DNA of the CDR3: TGTGCCAGCAGCCCAGGACAGGACAGCTCCTACGAGCAGTACTTC. This sequence encodes CASSPGQDSSYEQYF. The chain employs TRBV6-6 and TRBJ2-7, with 7 bases that match TRBD1. The V and J ends lost 6 bases and 0 bases, in that order; junction bases with no gene match: 8. Looked up from germline, CDR1 is MNHNY and CDR2 is SVGAGI (reference sequence). There are 15 residues in the CDR3.

The chain joins TRBV4-1 to TRBJ1-5; D is unresolved. With 0 bases removed from V and 6 bases from J, the gap between germline ends came to 9 bases. In germline, CDR1 is MGHRA, CDR2 YSYEKL. The CDR3 has 14 residues. CDR3 region: CASSQEKFGQPQHF. CDR3 nucleotides: TGCGCCAGCAGCCAAGAAAAGTTTGGTCAGCCCCAGCATTTT.

The chain links TRBV9 to TRBJ2-3; TRBD2 agrees at 9 bases. The CDR3 is 16 amino acids. From germline, CDR1 is SGDLS and CDR2 YYNGEE. Germline trimming cut 0 bases from V and 3 bases from J; bases unmatched to any gene: 5. CDR3: CASSVVSSGGTDTQYF. CDR3 DNA: TGTGCCAGCAGCGTAGTATCCAGCGGGGGGACAGATACGCAGTATTTT. Using reference TRBV9 and TRBJ2-3 for the parts outside the CDR3, the full variable domain is DSGVTQTPKHLITATGQRVTLRCSPRSGDLSVYWYQQSLDQGLQFLIQYYNGEERAKGNILERFSAQQFPDLHSELNLSSLELGDSALYFCASSVVSSGGTDTQYFGPGTRLTVL.

This chain links TRBV19 with TRBJ2-2; TRBD2 matches at 7 bases. In germline, CDR1 is LNHDA, CDR2 SQIVND (reference sequence). The CDR3 runs 15 residues. V lost 3 bases to trimming and J lost 6 bases; unmatched junction nucleotides: 7. The CDR3 spells CASSINGLVAGELFF. The CDR3 DNA reads as TGTGCCAGTAGTATCAACGGACTAGTAGCCGGGGAGCTGTTTTTT. Together with reference TRBV19 and TRBJ2-2, the CDR3 gives the full variable domain: DGGITQSPKYLFRKEGQNVTLSCEQNLNHDAMYWYRQDPGQGLRLIYYSQIVNDFQKGDIAEGYSVSREKKESFPLTVTSAQKNPTAFYLCASSINGLVAGELFFGEGSRLTVL.

The chain combines TRBV6-6 with TRBJ2-1; the D gene could be TRBD1 or TRBD2 (5 bases each). The CDR3 has 14 amino acids. Germline V CDR1 and CDR2: MNHNY, SVGAGI (reference sequence). The V and J ends lost 6 bases and 6 bases respectively, with 15 bases between them. This CDR3 is CASSRDSGLNEQFF. Here the CDR3 DNA reads TGTGCCAGCAGCCGTGACAGTGGACTCAATGAGCAGTTCTTC.

This clone was seen a single time. The chain employs TRBV6-5 and TRBJ1-1; D is possibly TRBD1 (5 bases). V shed 6 bases and J shed 1 base, with 9 bases lying between them. This CDR3 is 13 amino acids long. Looked up from germline, CDR1 is MNHEY and CDR2 is SVGAGI. CDR3: CASSWGRNTEAFF. As DNA, the CDR3 is TGTGCCAGCAGCTGGGGGAGGAACACTGAAGCTTTCTTT.

The V and J genes are TRBV24-1 and TRBJ2-1; D unresolved. Trimming cost V 4 bases and J 10 bases, with 13 bases left between them. Germline V gene sequence: CDR1 KGHDR, CDR2 SFDVKD. The CDR3 runs to 13 residues. The CDR3 DNA sequence: TGTGCCACCAGTGACGGACCTTCGGACGAGCAGTTCTTC. As protein: CATSDGPSDEQFF.

V and J are TRBV7-9 and TRBJ1-1, with a weak D call TRBD1 (5 bases). This CDR3 is built from 12 residues. Deletions cut 4 bases from V and 4 bases from J, with 7 bases between. The germline CDR1 and CDR2 sequences are SEHNR and FQNEAQ (reference sequence). The DNA for the CDR3 is TGTGCCAGCAGCTCGGGGACCACTGAAGCTTTCTTT. This codes for CASSSGTTEAFF.

This rearrangement joins TRBV3-1 (or the pseudogene TRBV3-2) to TRBJ2-2; 8 bases line up with TRBD1. Germline V gene sequence: CDR1 LGHDT, CDR2 YNNKEL (reference sequence). This CDR3 is built from 16 residues. J was trimmed by 0 bases and V by 1 base; bases with no gene match: 1. The DNA of the CDR3 is TGTGCCAGCAGCCAAGTACAGGGGGCGAACACCGGGGAGCTGTTTTTT. Amino acids: CASSQVQGANTGELFF.

V usage is TRBV27 and J usage is TRBJ1-2; D possibly corresponds to TRBD1 (6 bases). Between the trimmed V and J ends, which lost 3 bases and 7 bases, there was a span of 12 bases. The germline V gene has CDR1 MNHEY and CDR2 SMNVEV (reference sequence). The CDR3 is made up of 13 amino acids. CDR3 sequence: CASSFRGAVGYTF. DNA for the CDR3: TGTGCCAGCAGTTTTCGGGGGGCGGTTGGCTACACCTTC.

A few counts support this clone. This chain connects TRBV2 to TRBJ2-2, with TRBD1 as a possible D gene (6 bases). CDR1 is SNHLY, CDR2 FYNNEI, per germline. Trimming took 2 bases from V and 0 from J, leaving 10 bases between them. The CDR3 is 16 residues long. This CDR3 is CASSESGVTNTGELFF. CDR3 in DNA: TGTGCCAGCAGTGAATCAGGGGTAACGAACACCGGGGAGCTGTTTTTT.

The chain joins TRBV2 to TRBJ1-5; no clear D. This CDR3 region has 14 residues. Deletions cut 4 bases from V and 7 bases from J, with 14 bases between. Germline lookup yields CDR1 SNHLY and CDR2 FYNNEI. The CDR3 sequence: CASSGSIQDQPQHF. DNA of the CDR3: TGTGCCAGCAGTGGAAGCATCCAGGACCAGCCCCAGCATTTT.